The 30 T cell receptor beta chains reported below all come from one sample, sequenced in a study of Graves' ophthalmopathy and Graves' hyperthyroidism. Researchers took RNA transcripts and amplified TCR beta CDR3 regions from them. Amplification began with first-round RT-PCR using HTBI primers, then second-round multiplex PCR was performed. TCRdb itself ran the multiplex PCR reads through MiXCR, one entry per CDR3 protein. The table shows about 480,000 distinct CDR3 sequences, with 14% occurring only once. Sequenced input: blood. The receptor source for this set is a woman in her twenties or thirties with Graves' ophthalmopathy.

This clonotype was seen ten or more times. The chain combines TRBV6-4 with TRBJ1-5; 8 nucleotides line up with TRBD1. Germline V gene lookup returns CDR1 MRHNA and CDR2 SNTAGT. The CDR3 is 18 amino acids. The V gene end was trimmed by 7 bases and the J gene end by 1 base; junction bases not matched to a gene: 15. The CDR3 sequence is CASTDRGEGVMSNQPQHF. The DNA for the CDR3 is TGTGCCAGCACCGACAGGGGAGAGGGGGTAATGAGCAATCAGCCCCAGCATTTT.

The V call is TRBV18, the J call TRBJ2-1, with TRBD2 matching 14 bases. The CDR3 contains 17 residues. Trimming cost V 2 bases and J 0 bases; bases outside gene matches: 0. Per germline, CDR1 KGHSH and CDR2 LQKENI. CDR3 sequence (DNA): TGTGCCAGCTCACCAGGGACTAGCGGGAGCTCCTACAATGAGCAGTTCTTC. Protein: CASSPGTSGSSYNEQFF.

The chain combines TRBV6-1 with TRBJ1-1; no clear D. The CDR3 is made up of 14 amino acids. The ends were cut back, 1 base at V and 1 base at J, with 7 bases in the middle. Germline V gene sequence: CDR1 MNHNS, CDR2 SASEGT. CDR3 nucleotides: TGTGCCAGCAGTGAAGTGTTTCGGAACACTGAAGCTTTCTTT. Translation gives CASSEVFRNTEAFF.

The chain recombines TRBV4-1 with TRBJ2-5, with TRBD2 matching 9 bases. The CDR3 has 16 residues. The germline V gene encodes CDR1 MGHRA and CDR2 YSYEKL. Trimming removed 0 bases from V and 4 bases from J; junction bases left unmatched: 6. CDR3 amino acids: CASSQDGLAGRETQYF. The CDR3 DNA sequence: TGCGCCAGCAGCCAAGACGGGCTAGCGGGGAGAGAGACCCAGTACTTC.

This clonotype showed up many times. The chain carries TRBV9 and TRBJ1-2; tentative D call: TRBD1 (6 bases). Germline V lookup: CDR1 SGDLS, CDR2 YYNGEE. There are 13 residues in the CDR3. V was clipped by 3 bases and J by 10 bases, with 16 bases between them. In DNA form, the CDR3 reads TGTGCCAGCAGCGAGGGGGGCGCCCATGCCTACACCTTC. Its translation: CASSEGGAHAYTF.

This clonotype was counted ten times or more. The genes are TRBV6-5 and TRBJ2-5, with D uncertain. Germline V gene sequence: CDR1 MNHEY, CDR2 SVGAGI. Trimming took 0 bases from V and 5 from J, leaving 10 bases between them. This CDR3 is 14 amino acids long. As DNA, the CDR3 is TGTGCCAGCAGTTACTCCCTAAGGGCGGAGACCCAGTACTTC. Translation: CASSYSLRAETQYF.

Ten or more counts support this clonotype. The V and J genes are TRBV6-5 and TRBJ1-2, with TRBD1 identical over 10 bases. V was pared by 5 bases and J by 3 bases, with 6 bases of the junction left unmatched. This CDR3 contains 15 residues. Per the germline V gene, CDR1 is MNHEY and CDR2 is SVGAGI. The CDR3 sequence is CASSPWTGGDYGYTF. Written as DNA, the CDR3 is TGTGCCAGCAGTCCCTGGACAGGGGGAGACTATGGCTACACCTTC.

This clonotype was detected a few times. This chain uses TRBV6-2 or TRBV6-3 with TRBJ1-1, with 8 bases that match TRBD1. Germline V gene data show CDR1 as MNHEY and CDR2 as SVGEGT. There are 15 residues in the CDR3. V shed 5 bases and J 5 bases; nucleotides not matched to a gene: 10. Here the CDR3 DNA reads TGTGCCAGCAGTCCGACAGGGGAAATACAGACTGAAGCTTTCTTT. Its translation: CASSPTGEIQTEAFF.

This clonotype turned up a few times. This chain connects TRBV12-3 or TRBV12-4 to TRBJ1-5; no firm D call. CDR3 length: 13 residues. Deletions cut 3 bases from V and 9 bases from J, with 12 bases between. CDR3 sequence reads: CASSLDLAAPQHF. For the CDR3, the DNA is TGTGCCAGCAGTTTGGACTTAGCCGCGCCCCAGCATTTT.

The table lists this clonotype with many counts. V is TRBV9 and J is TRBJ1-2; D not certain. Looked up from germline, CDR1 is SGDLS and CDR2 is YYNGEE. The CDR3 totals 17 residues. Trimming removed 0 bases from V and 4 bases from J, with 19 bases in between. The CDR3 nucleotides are TGTGCCAGCAGCGTAGTCCCCGGAGGAGGGTTCGGCTATGGCTACACCTTC. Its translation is CASSVVPGGGFGYGYTF.

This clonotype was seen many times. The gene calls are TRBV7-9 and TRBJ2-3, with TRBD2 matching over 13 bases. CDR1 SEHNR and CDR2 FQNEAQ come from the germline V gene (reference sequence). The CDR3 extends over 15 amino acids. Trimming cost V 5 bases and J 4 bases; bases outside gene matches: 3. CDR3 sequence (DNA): TGTGCCAGCAGCCTGACTAGCGGGGGGCCAGATACGCAGTATTTT. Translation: CASSLTSGGPDTQYF.

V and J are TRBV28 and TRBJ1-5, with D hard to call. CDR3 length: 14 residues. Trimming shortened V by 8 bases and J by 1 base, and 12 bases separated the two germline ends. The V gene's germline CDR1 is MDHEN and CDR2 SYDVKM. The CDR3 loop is CASGVPGSNQPQHF. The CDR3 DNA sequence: TGTGCCAGCGGCGTTCCGGGAAGCAATCAGCCCCAGCATTTT.

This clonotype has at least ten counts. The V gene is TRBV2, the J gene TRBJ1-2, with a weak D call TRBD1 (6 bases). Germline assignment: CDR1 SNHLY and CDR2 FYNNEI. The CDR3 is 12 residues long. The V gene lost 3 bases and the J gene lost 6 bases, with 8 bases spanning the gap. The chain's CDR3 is CASSDSGDGYTF. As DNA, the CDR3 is TGTGCCAGCAGTGATTCAGGGGATGGCTACACCTTC.

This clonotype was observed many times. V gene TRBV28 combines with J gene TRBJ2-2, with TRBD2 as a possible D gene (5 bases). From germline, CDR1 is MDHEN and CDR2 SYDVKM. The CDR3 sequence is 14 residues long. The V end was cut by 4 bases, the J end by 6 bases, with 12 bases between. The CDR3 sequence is CASSSRWRAGELFF. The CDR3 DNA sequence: TGTGCCAGCAGTTCCCGCTGGCGGGCCGGGGAGCTGTTTTTT.

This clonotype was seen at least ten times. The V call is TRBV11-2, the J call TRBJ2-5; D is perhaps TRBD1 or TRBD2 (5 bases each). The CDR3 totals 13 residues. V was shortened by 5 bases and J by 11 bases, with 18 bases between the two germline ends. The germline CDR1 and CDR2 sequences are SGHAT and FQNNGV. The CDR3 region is CASSPGTGGRQYF. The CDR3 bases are TGTGCCAGCAGCCCCGGGACGGGCGGTAGGCAGTACTTC.

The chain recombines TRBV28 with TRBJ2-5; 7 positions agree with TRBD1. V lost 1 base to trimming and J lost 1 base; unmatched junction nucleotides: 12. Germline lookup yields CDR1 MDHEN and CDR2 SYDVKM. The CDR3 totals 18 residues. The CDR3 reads CASSLLWDRNAIQETQYF. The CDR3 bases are TGTGCCAGCAGTTTATTATGGGACAGAAACGCAATCCAAGAGACCCAGTACTTC.

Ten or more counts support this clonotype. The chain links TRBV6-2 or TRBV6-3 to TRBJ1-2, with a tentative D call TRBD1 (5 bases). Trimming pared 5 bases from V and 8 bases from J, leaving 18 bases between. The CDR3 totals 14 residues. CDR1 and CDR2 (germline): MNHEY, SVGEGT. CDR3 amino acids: CASSPGGTFGGYTF. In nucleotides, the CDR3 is TGTGCCAGCAGTCCCGGTGGGACCTTCGGGGGCTACACCTTC.

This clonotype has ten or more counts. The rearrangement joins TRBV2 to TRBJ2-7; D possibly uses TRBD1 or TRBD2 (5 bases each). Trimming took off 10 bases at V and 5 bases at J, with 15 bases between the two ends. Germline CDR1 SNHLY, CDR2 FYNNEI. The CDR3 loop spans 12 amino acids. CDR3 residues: CATWTGPDEQYF. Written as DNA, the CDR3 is TGTGCCACCTGGACGGGACCCGACGAGCAGTACTTC.

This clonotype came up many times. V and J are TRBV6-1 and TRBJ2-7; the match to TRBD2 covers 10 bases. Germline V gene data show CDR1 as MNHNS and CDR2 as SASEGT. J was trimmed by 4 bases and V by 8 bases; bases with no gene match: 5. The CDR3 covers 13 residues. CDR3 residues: CASALAGEYEQYF. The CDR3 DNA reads TGTGCCAGCGCCCTAGCGGGAGAATACGAGCAGTACTTC.

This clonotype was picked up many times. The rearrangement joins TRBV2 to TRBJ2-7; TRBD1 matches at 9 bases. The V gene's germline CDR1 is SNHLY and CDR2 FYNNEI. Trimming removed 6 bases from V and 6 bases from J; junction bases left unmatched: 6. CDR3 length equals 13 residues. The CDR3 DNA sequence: TGTGCCAGCAGGAGGACAGGGGTTGGCGAGCAGTACTTC. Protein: CASRRTGVGEQYF.

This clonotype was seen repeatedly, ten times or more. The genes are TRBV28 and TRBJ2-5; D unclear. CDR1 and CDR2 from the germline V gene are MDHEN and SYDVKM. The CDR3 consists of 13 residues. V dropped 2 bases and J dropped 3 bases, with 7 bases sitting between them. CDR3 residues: CASSLKRKETQYF. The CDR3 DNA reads TGTGCCAGCAGTTTAAAGAGGAAAGAGACCCAGTACTTC.

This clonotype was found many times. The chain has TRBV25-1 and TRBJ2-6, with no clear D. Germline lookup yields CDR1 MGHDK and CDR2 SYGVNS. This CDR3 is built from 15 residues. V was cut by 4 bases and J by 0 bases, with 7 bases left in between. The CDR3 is CASSAHLSGANVLTF. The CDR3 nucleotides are TGTGCCAGCAGTGCACACCTCTCTGGGGCCAACGTCCTGACTTTC.

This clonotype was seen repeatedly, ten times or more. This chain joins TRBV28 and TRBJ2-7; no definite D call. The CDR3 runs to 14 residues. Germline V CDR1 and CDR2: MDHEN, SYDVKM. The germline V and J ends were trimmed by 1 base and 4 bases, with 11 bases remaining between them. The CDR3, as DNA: TGTGCCAGCAGTTTATCGGAGTTTCGGTACGAGCAGTACTTC. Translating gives CASSLSEFRYEQYF.

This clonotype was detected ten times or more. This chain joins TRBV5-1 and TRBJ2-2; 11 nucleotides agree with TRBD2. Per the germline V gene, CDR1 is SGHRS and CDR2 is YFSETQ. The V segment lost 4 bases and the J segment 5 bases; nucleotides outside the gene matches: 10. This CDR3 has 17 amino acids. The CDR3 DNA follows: TGCGCCAGCAGCGCCGAACTAGCGGGAGTAGGTACCGGGGAGCTGTTTTTT. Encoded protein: CASSAELAGVGTGELFF.

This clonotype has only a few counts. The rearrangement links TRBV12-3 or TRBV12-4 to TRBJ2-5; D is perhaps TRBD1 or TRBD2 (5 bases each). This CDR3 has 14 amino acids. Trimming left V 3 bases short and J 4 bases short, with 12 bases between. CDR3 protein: CASSFRPRGETQYF. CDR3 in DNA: TGTGCCAGCAGTTTTCGGCCGAGGGGAGAGACCCAGTACTTC.

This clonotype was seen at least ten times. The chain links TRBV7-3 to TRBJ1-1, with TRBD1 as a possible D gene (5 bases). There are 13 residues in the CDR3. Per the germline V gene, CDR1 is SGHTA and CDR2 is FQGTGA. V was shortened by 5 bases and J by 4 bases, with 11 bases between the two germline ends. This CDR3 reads CASSPRVGTEAFF. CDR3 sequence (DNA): TGTGCCAGCAGCCCCAGGGTGGGCACTGAAGCTTTCTTT.

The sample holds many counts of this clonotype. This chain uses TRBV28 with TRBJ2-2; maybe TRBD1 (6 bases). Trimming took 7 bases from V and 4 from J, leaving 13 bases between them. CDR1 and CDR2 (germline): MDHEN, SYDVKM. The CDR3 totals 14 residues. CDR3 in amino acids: CASNRQDFTGELFF. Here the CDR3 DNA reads TGTGCCAGCAACCGACAGGACTTCACCGGGGAGCTGTTTTTT. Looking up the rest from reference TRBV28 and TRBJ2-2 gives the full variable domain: DVKVTQSSRYLVKRTGEKVFLECVQDMDHENMFWYRQDPGLGLRLIYFSYDVKMKEKGDIPEGYSVSREKKERFSLILESASTNQTSMYLCASNRQDFTGELFFGEGSRLTVL.

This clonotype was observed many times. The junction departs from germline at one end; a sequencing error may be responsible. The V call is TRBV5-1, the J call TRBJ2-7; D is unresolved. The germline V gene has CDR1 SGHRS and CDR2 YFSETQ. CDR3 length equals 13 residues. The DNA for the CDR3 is TGTGCCAGCAGTTACCAGAGCTCCTACGAGCAGTACTTC. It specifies CASSYQSSYEQYF.

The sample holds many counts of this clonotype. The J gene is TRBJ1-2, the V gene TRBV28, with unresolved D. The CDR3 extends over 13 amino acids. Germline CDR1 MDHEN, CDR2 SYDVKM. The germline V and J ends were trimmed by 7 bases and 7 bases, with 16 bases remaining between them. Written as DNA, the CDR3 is TGTGCCAGCACCCGAAACGGGCGAGGTGGCTACACCTTC. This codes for CASTRNGRGGYTF.

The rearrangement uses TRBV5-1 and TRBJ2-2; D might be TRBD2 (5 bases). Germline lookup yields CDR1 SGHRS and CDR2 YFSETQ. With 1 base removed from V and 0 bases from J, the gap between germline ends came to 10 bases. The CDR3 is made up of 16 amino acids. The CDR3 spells CASSLTGDTNTGELFF. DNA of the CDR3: TGCGCCAGCAGCTTGACCGGGGATACGAACACCGGGGAGCTGTTTTTT.